A selection of T cell receptor beta chains follows, all from one sample in a study of control samples from healthy donors and cancer patients. This table comes from immunoSEQ multiplex PCR, and its TCRdb copy is limited to in-frame clones, with some not included. The table records around 120,000 clones, about 95% of them present only once. Sequencing was done on a sample of blood. These receptor sequences come from a man aged 30-40 years in good health. CDR3s include the opening cysteine and the closing phenylalanine or tryptophan. A D gene is named only where the DNA matches it firmly. For some rows the clone size is stated as once, few or many, or as a class when expanded; others skip it.

clone size	J gene	V gene	D gene	CDR3 protein	CDR3 DNA
-	TRBJ2-3	TRBV7-9	-	CASSLGRTTTDTQYF	TGTGCCAGCAGCTTAGGGAGGACTACCACAGATACGCAGTATTTT
-	TRBJ2-1	TRBV28	-	CASSSPAGSSSYNEQFF	TGTGCCAGCAGCTCCCCGGCGGGGTCTAGCTCCTACAATGAGCAGTTCTTC
-	TRBJ2-5	TRBV30	-	CAWRLRGETQYF	TGTGCCTGGAGGCTCCGAGGGGAGACCCAGTACTTC
-	TRBJ2-7	TRBV6-5	-	CASSRTDTYEQYF	TGTGCCAGCAGTAGAACTGACACCTACGAGCAGTACTTC
-	TRBJ1-3	TRBV14	-	CASSQGTRSSGNTIYF	TGTGCCAGCAGCCAAGGCACCCGTAGCTCTGGAAACACCATATATTTT
-	TRBJ2-4	TRBV12-3/TRBV12-4	-	CASSPRWGVIQYF	TGTGCCAGCAGTCCTCGCTGGGGTGTCATTCAGTACTTC
-	TRBJ2-5	TRBV6-2/TRBV6-3	-	CASSYSDNQETQYF	TGTGCCAGCAGTTACTCCGACAACCAAGAGACCCAGTACTTC
-	TRBJ2-5	TRBV7-2	TRBD1	CASSIGQGETQYF	TGTGCCAGCAGCATCGGACAGGGAGAGACCCAGTACTTC
-	TRBJ1-5	TRBV27	-	CASSLSGDGNQPQHF	TGTGCCAGCAGTTTATCAGGGGACGGCAATCAGCCCCAGCATTTT
-	TRBJ1-2	TRBV7-9	TRBD1	CASSNQRGRGHGYTF	TGTGCCAGCAGCAACCAGCGGGGCAGGGGGCATGGCTACACCTTC
-	TRBJ2-7	TRBV30	TRBD1	CAWRAGTGFHEQYF	TGTGCCTGGAGGGCCGGGACAGGGTTCCACGAGCAGTACTTC
-	TRBJ2-2	TRBV2	TRBD2	CASSEVGLNTGELFF	TGTGCCAGCAGTGAAGTGGGACTAAACACCGGGGAGCTGTTTTTT
-	TRBJ2-7	TRBV18	-	CASSPEQGYEQYF	TGTGCCAGCTCACCGGAACAGGGATACGAGCAGTACTTC
-	TRBJ2-3	TRBV11-2	-	CASSLVLVTDTQYF	TGTGCCAGCAGCTTAGTTCTAGTGACAGATACGCAGTATTTT
-	TRBJ1-1	TRBV4-1	-	CASSPTGPSMNTEAFF	TGCGCCAGCAGCCCGACAGGACCGTCCATGAACACTGAAGCTTTCTTT
few	TRBJ2-5	TRBV7-9	-	CASSFSGTPQETQYF	TGTGCCAGCAGCTTTTCCGGGACTCCCCAAGAGACCCAGTACTTC
once	TRBJ1-2	TRBV12-3/TRBV12-4	TRBD1	CASRGTGSYGYTF	TGTGCCAGCAGAGGGACAGGGAGCTATGGCTACACCTTC
-	TRBJ1-1	TRBV5-4	TRBD1	CASSRTGLTEAFF	TGTGCCAGCAGTAGGACAGGGCTGACTGAAGCTTTCTTT
-	TRBJ1-4	TRBV6-2/TRBV6-3	TRBD1	CASSSTMGQLNEKLFF	TGTGCCAGCAGTTCCACCATGGGACAGCTTAATGAAAAACTGTTTTTT
-	TRBJ2-6	TRBV10-3	-	CAISDLGSGANVLTF	TGTGCCATCAGTGATCTTGGCTCTGGGGCCAACGTCCTGACTTTC
-	TRBJ2-7	TRBV27	TRBD1	CASSSGQGTYEQYF	TGTGCCAGCAGTTCAGGACAGGGGACCTACGAGCAGTACTTC
-	TRBJ2-7	TRBV18	TRBD1	CASSIQGGYEQYF	TGTGCCAGCTCAATACAGGGGGGCTACGAGCAGTACTTC
few	TRBJ1-2	TRBV9	-	CASSVSSGGTYGYTF	TGTGCCAGCAGCGTAAGTTCTGGGGGAACCTATGGCTACACCTTC
-	TRBJ2-7	TRBV11-2	TRBD1	CASSPGQAYEQYF	TGTGCCAGCAGCCCGGGACAGGCCTACGAGCAGTACTTC
-	TRBJ2-7	TRBV12-3/TRBV12-4	-	CASSLAPGTEQYF	TGTGCCAGCAGTTTAGCTCCGGGCACGGAGCAGTACTTC
-	TRBJ1-5	TRBV4-3	TRBD1	CASSQEVGGWQPQHF	TGCGCCAGCAGCCAAGAAGTAGGGGGCTGGCAGCCCCAGCATTTT
-	TRBJ1-2	TRBV2	-	CASRDDGGYGYTF	TGTGCCAGCAGAGACGATGGGGGCTATGGCTACACCTTC
once	TRBJ2-2	TRBV6-6	-	CASRNDRTTNTGELFF	TGTGCCAGCAGGAACGACAGGACTACGAACACCGGGGAGCTGTTTTTT
-	TRBJ1-1	TRBV9	-	CASSVAPGSEAFF	TGTGCCAGCAGCGTAGCTCCAGGGTCTGAAGCTTTCTTT
-	TRBJ2-3	TRBV7-2	-	CASSISGRLSTDTQYF	TGTGCCAGCAGCATCAGCGGGCGTTTGAGCACAGATACGCAGTATTTT
once	TRBJ2-2	TRBV28	TRBD1	CASRGQLKTGELFF	TGTGCCAGCAGGGGACAGTTGAAGACCGGGGAGCTGTTTTTT